The next 20 T cell receptor beta chains were all read from a single sample in a study of graft-versus-host responses after intestinal transplantation. Their antigens are not known. The data were produced by immunoSEQ multiplex PCR, yet TCRdb's version contains in-frame clones alone and is incomplete. This table holds more than 75,000 clones, about 91% found once. The sample here was unstimulated CD4+ T cells sorted from spleen or lymph node cells, taken before transplant. The origin of the receptors is a human donor who was the organ donor for an intestinal transplant.

The chain combines TRBV10-3 with TRBJ2-6, with 8 bases that match TRBD1. This CDR3 is built from 22 residues. Germline CDR1 reads ENHRY; CDR2 reads SYGVKD. Unmatched junction bases numbered 19, after V lost 3 bases and J lost 0 bases. The CDR3 DNA reads as TGTGCCATCAGTGACACACTTGGGCGGGCCGGGACAGGAGGCTCTGGGGCCAACGTCCTGACTTTC. It translates to CAISDTLGRAGTGGSGANVLTF.

The chain recombines TRBV29-1 with TRBJ1-2, with 7 bases lining up with TRBD1. The length of the CDR3 is 14 residues. The V gene's germline CDR1 is SQVTM and CDR2 ANQGSEA. V shed 6 bases and J 2 bases; nucleotides not matched to a gene: 9. The CDR3 protein is CSVGQLMVNYGYTF. The CDR3 nucleotides read TGCAGCGTGGGACAGTTAATGGTGAACTATGGCTACACCTTC.

V usage is TRBV4-2 and J usage is TRBJ1-4, with no clear D. The V end was cut by 0 bases, the J end by 8 bases, with 13 bases between. Germline V lookup: CDR1 LGHNA, CDR2 YNFKEQ. The CDR3 totals 15 residues. The CDR3 here is CASSQDEARREKLFF. The CDR3 DNA sequence: TGTGCCAGCAGCCAAGATGAGGCGAGGCGAGAAAAACTGTTTTTT.

J is TRBJ2-5 and V is TRBV19; TRBD2 matches 9 bases. Germline V gene data show CDR1 as LNHDA and CDR2 as SQIVND (reference sequence). Germline trimming cut 3 bases from V and 3 bases from J; bases unmatched to any gene: 8. CDR3 length equals 16 residues. As DNA, the CDR3 is TGTGCCAGTAGTATCGTCGCTTGGACTAGCGAAGAGACCCAGTACTTC. It codes for CASSIVAWTSEETQYF.

The chain recombines TRBV9 with TRBJ2-3; 10 positions match TRBD2. Per germline, CDR1 SGDLS and CDR2 YYNGEE. V lost 4 bases to trimming and J lost 10 bases; unmatched junction nucleotides: 9. The CDR3 is 14 residues long. The CDR3 protein is CASSPTLAGVSQYF. The CDR3 nucleotides are TGTGCCAGCAGCCCAACGCTAGCGGGAGTATCGCAGTATTTT.

The CDR3 protein is CASSLRWYPTGIREKLFF. The CDR3 coding sequence is TGTGCCAGCAGTTTACGCTGGTACCCGACAGGTATAAGAGAAAAACTGTTTTTT. This sequence joins TRBV27 and TRBJ1-4; D perhaps matches TRBD1 (6 bases). The CDR3 has 18 residues. Trimming shortened V by 2 bases and J by 8 bases, and 24 bases separated the two germline ends. The V gene's germline CDR1 is MNHEY and CDR2 SMNVEV (reference sequence).

The genes are TRBV7-9 and TRBJ1-3; D uncertain. This CDR3 has 14 amino acids. Trimming took 5 bases from V and 2 from J, leaving 10 bases between them. Looked up from germline, CDR1 is SEHNR and CDR2 is FQNEAQ (reference sequence). Here the CDR3 DNA reads TGTGCCAGCAGCCGCACGGTAGCTGGAAACACCATATATTTT. Translated: CASSRTVAGNTIYF.

The CDR3 DNA reads TGTGCCAGCAGCTTAGCGCGGCGGGGGTACGAGCAGTACTTC. This encodes CASSLARRGYEQYF. The chain carries TRBV11-2 and TRBJ2-5, with 7 bases that match TRBD2. The J call may be in error: the DNA end matches TRBJ2-7 better. CDR1 is SGHAT and CDR2 is FQNNGV in the germline V gene. CDR3 size: 14 residues.

The gene calls are TRBV7-2 and TRBJ1-6; a possible D gene is TRBD1 (5 bases). The CDR3 is made up of 15 amino acids. Germline CDR1 is SGHTA and CDR2 is FQGNSA. V gave up 1 base and J gave up 7 bases, with 11 bases separating them. In nucleotides, the CDR3 is TGTGCCAGCAGCTTAGGGGCAGGGATAAATTCACCCCTCCACTTT. This encodes CASSLGAGINSPLHF.

A single count supports this clone. The CDR3 nucleotides are TGTGCCAGCAGTTATAGGGACAGGGGTAATGAAAAACTGTTTTTT. It yields the protein CASSYRDRGNEKLFF. This chain connects TRBV6-6 to TRBJ1-4, with 10 bases aligning to TRBD1. The CDR3 loop spans 15 amino acids. From germline, CDR1 is MNHNY and CDR2 SVGAGI (reference sequence). Trimming at V came to 3 bases and at J to 4 bases, leaving 2 bases not matched to a gene.

The V call is TRBV6-4, the J call TRBJ2-1, with 12 bases aligning to TRBD2. V dropped 6 bases and J dropped 11; count of bases not matched to a gene: 8. The germline V gene has CDR1 MRHNA and CDR2 SNTAGT. This CDR3 comprises 14 residues. The CDR3 coding sequence is TGTGCCAGCAGCTCTAGCGGGGGGGCACCAAAGCAGTTCTTC. It encodes CASSSSGGAPKQFF.

This CDR3 is CASSSWTGKGYTF. The CDR3 DNA reads as TGTGCCAGCAGTTCTTGGACAGGGAAGGGCTACACCTTC. The chain carries TRBV28 and TRBJ1-2; 8 nucleotides line up with TRBD1. Germline values: CDR1 MDHEN, CDR2 SYDVKM. Trimming at V came to 4 bases and at J to 8 bases, leaving 6 bases not matched to a gene. The CDR3 loop spans 13 amino acids.

The J gene is TRBJ1-1, the V gene TRBV18, with 8 bases aligning to TRBD1. The CDR3 has 13 amino acids. V shed 3 bases and J 7 bases; nucleotides not matched to a gene: 4. The germline gives CDR1 KGHSH, CDR2 LQKENI. For the CDR3, the DNA is TGTGCCAGCTCACCTTGGACAGGGTATGAAGCTTTCTTT. This gives the protein CASSPWTGYEAFF.

The CDR3 coding sequence is TGTGCCAGCAGTGACTCGGGACTAGCGGGAGGGTACAATGAGCAGTTCTTC. Translated, it gives CASSDSGLAGGYNEQFF. The chain combines TRBV6-4 with TRBJ2-1; 16 nucleotides match TRBD2. The CDR3 contains 17 residues. Germline V gene sequence: CDR1 MRHNA, CDR2 SNTAGT. V shed 0 bases, J shed 4 bases, and the junction held 0 bases outside the gene matches.

This clone is a singleton in its sample. The J gene is TRBJ2-3, the V gene TRBV11-2, with D uncertain. CDR1 SGHAT and CDR2 FQNNGV come from the germline V gene. The CDR3 spans 16 residues. Deletions cut 3 bases from V and 4 bases from J, with 17 bases between. CDR3 sequence: CASSFDSSFGADTQYF. The CDR3 bases are TGTGCCAGCAGCTTCGATAGCTCGTTCGGAGCAGATACGCAGTATTTT.

This rearrangement joins TRBV4-2 to TRBJ2-7; 12 positions agree with TRBD2. The CDR3 has 18 amino acids. The V gene's germline CDR1 is LGHNA and CDR2 YNFKEQ. Losses at the gene ends were 0 bases for V and 2 bases for J; bases not matched to a gene: 8. The CDR3 bases are TGTGCCAGCAGCCAAGATCCAGGGGCTAGCGGGAGGGCCTACGAGCAGTACTTC. Protein: CASSQDPGASGRAYEQYF.

This clone was found once. This chain uses TRBV27 with TRBJ1-4; D may be TRBD1 (5 bases). Germline values: CDR1 MNHEY, CDR2 SMNVEV (reference sequence). V was shortened by 10 bases and J by 4 bases, with 16 bases between the two germline ends. The CDR3 totals 14 residues. Here the CDR3 reads CAIKDQGLNEKLFF. For the CDR3, the DNA is TGTGCCATCAAGGATCAGGGACTTAATGAAAAACTGTTTTTT.

In this sample, this clone turned up once. This chain uses TRBV4-1 with TRBJ1-3, with 8 bases lining up with TRBD1. J was trimmed by 1 base and V by 0 bases; bases with no gene match: 5. This CDR3 region has 17 residues. Germline CDR1 MGHRA, CDR2 YSYEKL. The CDR3 sequence is CASSQDSRGLSGNTIYF. The CDR3, as DNA: TGCGCCAGCAGCCAAGATTCCAGGGGGCTTTCTGGAAACACCATATATTTT.

The chain has TRBV5-6 and TRBJ2-2; a possible D gene is TRBD2 (5 bases). Germline values: CDR1 SGHDT, CDR2 YYEEEE. The CDR3 runs to 13 residues. Between the trimmed V and J ends, which lost 4 bases and 6 bases, there was a span of 10 bases. The CDR3 sequence: CASSPAVPGELFF. As DNA, the CDR3 is TGTGCCAGCAGCCCAGCGGTCCCCGGGGAGCTGTTTTTT.

The rearrangement joins TRBV7-9 to TRBJ1-1; D ambiguous. CDR3 size: 19 residues. Trimming left V 8 bases short and J 0 bases short, with 28 bases between. Germline assignment: CDR1 SEHNR and CDR2 FQNEAQ (reference sequence). CDR3 coding DNA: TGTGCCAGCTTCGATGCCTTGGTAAGCACTACAACCCTGAACACTGAAGCTTTCTTT. Its protein product is CASFDALVSTTTLNTEAFF.